A selection of T cell receptor beta chains follows, all from one sample in a study of blood T cell repertoires in COVID-19. The method was immunoSEQ multiplex PCR; TCRdb's version includes in-frame clones alone and lacks a portion of them. Of approximately 46,000 clones listed, about 83% are singletons. What was sequenced was peripheral blood. Receptors were obtained from a human donor in a cohort sampled during active COVID-19. The CDR3 runs from the conserved cysteine through the conserved F or W. D genes are given only for firm matches. The listing skips clone size in some rows; elsewhere it reads once, few, many or a size class.

>-|TRBJ1-1|-|TRBV5-5
CASSLPGMNTEAFF
TGTGCCAGCAGCTTGCCAGGGATGAACACTGAAGCTTTCTTT
>-|TRBJ1-4|TRBD1|TRBV5-1
CASSMDRVETTNEKLFF
TGCGCCAGCAGCATGGACAGGGTTGAAACAACTAATGAAAAACTGTTTTTT
>-|TRBJ1-6|-|TRBV6-5
CASSYSYEVGSSPLHF
TGTGCCAGCAGTTACTCGTACGAAGTCGGGAGTTCACCCCTCCACTTT
>-|TRBJ1-1|-|TRBV7-9
CASSLARFRKGPEAFF
TGTGCCAGCAGCTTAGCGAGATTCAGGAAAGGCCCTGAAGCTTTCTTT
>few|TRBJ1-3|TRBD1|TRBV20-1
CSASDRGSGNTIYF
TGCAGTGCTAGTGACAGGGGGTCTGGAAACACCATATATTTT
>-|TRBJ2-2|-|TRBV7-9
CASSLSGANGELFF
TGTGCCAGCAGCTTATCGGGAGCAAACGGGGAGCTGTTTTTT
>once|TRBJ2-1|TRBD2|TRBV5-1
CASSSQIPSGGNYNEQFF
TGCGCCAGCAGTTCACAAATTCCTAGCGGGGGGAACTACAATGAGCAGTTCTTC
>-|TRBJ2-5|TRBD1|TRBV5-4
CASSLRQGAETQYF
TGTGCCAGCAGCTTGAGACAGGGCGCGGAGACCCAGTACTTC
>-|TRBJ2-3|TRBD2|TRBV6-6
CASSRLAGTDTQYF
TGTGCCAGCAGCAGACTAGCGGGGACAGATACGCAGTATTTT
>-|TRBJ2-3|-|TRBV9
CASSVGGSTDTQYF
TGTGCCAGCAGCGTAGGCGGGAGCACAGATACGCAGTATTTT
>-|TRBJ1-2|-|TRBV5-1
CASSLDSANYGYTF
TGCGCCAGCAGCTTGGACAGTGCTAACTATGGCTACACCTTC
>-|TRBJ2-1|-|TRBV25-1
CASSEAGPYNEQFF
TGTGCCAGCAGTGAAGCGGGTCCCTACAATGAGCAGTTCTTC
>-|TRBJ1-2|-|TRBV7-3
CASNKWGRRRINYGYTF
TGTGCCAGCAACAAATGGGGCCGACGCCGCATTAACTATGGCTACACCTTC
>-|TRBJ1-2|TRBD1|TRBV5-1
CASSRTGAYGYTF
TGCGCCAGCAGCAGGACAGGTGCCTATGGCTACACCTTC
>-|TRBJ2-7|-|TRBV21-1
CASGGGAVVEQYF
TGTGCCAGCGGGGGGGGAGCTGTTGTCGAGCAGTACTTC
>-|TRBJ1-5|-|TRBV6-6
CASSYSRDTNQPQHF
TGTGCCAGCAGTTACTCCCGGGACACCAATCAGCCCCAGCATTTT
>-|TRBJ2-4|-|TRBV6-6
CASSRGGTVAKNIQYF
TGTGCCAGCAGTAGGGGCGGGACAGTTGCCAAAAACATTCAGTACTTC
>-|TRBJ1-6|TRBD1|TRBV7-6
CASSLAQTGVRSPLHF
TGTGCCAGCAGCTTAGCCCAAACAGGGGTTCGTTCACCCCTCCACTTT
>-|TRBJ2-7|-|TRBV19
CASRGHMTSYEQYF
TGTGCCAGTAGGGGACATATGACCTCCTACGAGCAGTACTTC
>-|TRBJ1-2|-|TRBV7-2
CASSLGYGANYGYTF
TGTGCCAGCAGCTTAGGTTACGGGGCTAACTATGGCTACACCTTC
>-|TRBJ2-3|TRBD1|TRBV14
CASHPGTGVSDTQYF
TGTGCCAGCCATCCCGGGACAGGGGTCTCAGATACGCAGTATTTT
>few|TRBJ1-2|-|TRBV28
CASSRQTQSTLAYGYTF
TGTGCCAGCAGCCGCCAAACACAGTCCACATTGGCCTATGGCTACACCTTC
>-|TRBJ1-1|-|TRBV6-5
CASRVQPNTEAFF
TGTGCCAGCAGAGTACAGCCTAACACTGAAGCTTTCTTT
>-|TRBJ2-2|-|TRBV4-1
CASSQDRQGGELFF
TGCGCCAGCAGCCAAGACAGACAAGGCGGGGAGCTGTTTTTT
>-|TRBJ1-1|TRBD1|TRBV5-4
CASSPRTGNTEAFF
TGTGCCAGCAGCCCTCGGACAGGGAACACTGAAGCTTTCTTT
>-|TRBJ2-7|TRBD2|TRBV19
CASSIFSTSEGYEQYF
TGTGCCAGTAGTATTTTCTCGACTAGCGAAGGGTACGAGCAGTACTTC
>-|TRBJ1-2|TRBD1|TRBV27
CASSPPQGLYGYTF
TGTGCCAGCAGTCCCCCACAGGGGCTCTATGGCTACACCTTC
>-|TRBJ2-7|TRBD2|TRBV6-1
CASSEAFWVAGTYEQYF
TGTGCCAGCAGTGAAGCGTTTTGGGTAGCGGGGACCTACGAGCAGTACTTC
>-|TRBJ1-1|TRBD1|TRBV6-5
CASSPGQQAFF
TGTGCCAGCAGCCCGGGACAGCAAGCTTTCTTT
>-|TRBJ2-1|-|TRBV11-2
CASSPWGGYNEQFF
TGTGCCAGCAGCCCTTGGGGAGGCTACAATGAGCAGTTCTTC
>-|TRBJ2-3|TRBD2|TRBV7-2
CASRDLGTSGLPAHDTQYF
TGTGCCAGCAGAGACCTCGGGACTAGCGGACTACCTGCACACGATACGCAGTATTTT
>-|TRBJ1-1|-|TRBV19
CASKFRDTNTEAFF
TGTGCCAGTAAGTTTCGGGACACGAACACTGAAGCTTTCTTT
>-|TRBJ2-7|TRBD1|TRBV6-5
CASQTGQGADEQYF
TGTGCCAGCCAAACGGGACAGGGGGCCGACGAGCAGTACTTC
>-|TRBJ2-7|TRBD1|TRBV24-1
CATTRGQNSYEQYF
TGTGCCACCACCAGGGGACAGAACTCCTACGAGCAGTACTTC
>few|TRBJ2-7|TRBD2|TRBV9
CASSVGLSGEGHEQYF
TGTGCCAGCAGCGTAGGTCTTAGCGGGGAAGGGCACGAGCAGTACTTC
>-|TRBJ2-1|-|TRBV2
CASSGRRGPYNEQFF
TGTGCCAGCAGTGGGAGGAGGGGGCCCTACAATGAGCAGTTCTTC
>-|TRBJ1-1|TRBD1|TRBV19
CASSVRGPEAFF
TGTGCCAGTAGTGTAAGGGGGCCTGAAGCTTTCTTT
>few|TRBJ2-7|TRBD2|TRBV4-2
CASSQESSGGYEQYF
TGTGCCAGCAGCCAAGAGTCTAGCGGGGGCTACGAGCAGTACTTC
>once|TRBJ1-2|TRBD1|TRBV2
CASSGGTGSFYGYTF
TGTGCCAGCAGTGGGGGGACAGGATCGTTCTATGGCTACACCTTC
>-|TRBJ1-1|-|TRBV29-1
CSVASRGMNTEAFF
TGCAGCGTTGCGTCTCGGGGGATGAACACTGAAGCTTTCTTT
>-|TRBJ2-5|TRBD1|TRBV18
CASSPNRGRETQYF
TGTGCCAGCTCACCGAACAGGGGACGAGAGACCCAGTACTTC
>few|TRBJ2-1|TRBD2|TRBV5-1
CASSGTGTSGYNEQFF
TGCGCCAGCAGCGGTACTGGGACTAGCGGGTACAATGAGCAGTTCTTC
>-|TRBJ2-5|-|TRBV7-8
CASSPTGLLYQETQYF
TGTGCCAGCAGCCCGACGGGACTTCTGTACCAAGAGACCCAGTACTTC
>-|TRBJ2-3|TRBD1|TRBV7-2
CAIRGRGTDTQYF
TGTGCCATCCGAGGCAGGGGGACAGATACGCAGTATTTT
>-|TRBJ2-3|-|TRBV5-4
CASSLAGADTQYF
TGTGCCAGCAGCTTGGCAGGGGCAGATACGCAGTATTTT
>-|TRBJ1-2|TRBD1|TRBV4-3
CASSQDQGADGYTF
TGCGCCAGCAGCCAAGATCAGGGGGCGGATGGCTACACCTTC
>-|TRBJ2-1|-|TRBV12-3/TRBV12-4
CASTPPGGEQFF
TGTGCCAGCACCCCTCCAGGTGGAGAGCAGTTCTTC
>-|TRBJ2-7|-|TRBV19
CASKRPYEQYF
TGTGCCAGTAAGCGGCCCTACGAGCAGTACTTC
>-|TRBJ2-7|-|TRBV24-1
CATGGAATYEQYF
TGTGCCACCGGGGGCGCGGCCACCTACGAGCAGTACTTC
>-|TRBJ2-1|-|TRBV4-1
CASSQVSGKIYNEQFF
TGCGCCAGCAGCCAAGTTTCCGGGAAGATATACAATGAGCAGTTCTTC
>-|TRBJ2-5|TRBD2|TRBV9
CASSELAQRGETQYF
TGTGCCAGCAGCGAACTAGCGCAGCGGGGAGAGACCCAGTACTTC
>few|TRBJ1-2|-|TRBV30
CAWSVRRGSDGYTF
TGTGCCTGGAGTGTACGCCGGGGTTCGGATGGCTACACCTTC
>-|TRBJ1-2|-|TRBV7-2
CASSLVGAATNYGYTF
TGTGCCAGCAGCCTCGTAGGGGCAGCCACCAACTATGGCTACACCTTC
>few|TRBJ2-7|TRBD2|TRBV10-1
CASSSDSGGYEQYF
TGCGCCAGCAGTTCTGACAGCGGGGGGTACGAGCAGTACTTC
>-|TRBJ2-5|TRBD2|TRBV6-5
CASSYRAGGETQYF
TGTGCCAGCAGTTACCGGGCGGGGGGAGAGACCCAGTACTTC
>-|TRBJ2-7|TRBD2|TRBV12-3/TRBV12-4
CASSSGGVEQYF
TGTGCCAGCAGTTCGGGGGGGGTCGAGCAGTACTTC
>-|TRBJ1-2|TRBD1|TRBV2
CASSEGDRVVNYGYTF
TGTGCCAGCAGTGAAGGCGACAGGGTGGTTAACTATGGCTACACCTTC
>-|TRBJ2-2|TRBD2|TRBV10-2
CASRKGRGADTGELFF
TGCGCCAGCAGAAAGGGGCGGGGGGCGGACACCGGGGAGCTGTTTTTT
>-|TRBJ2-7|TRBD1|TRBV7-9
CASSFPTGGGYEQYF
TGTGCCAGCAGCTTCCCGACAGGGGGCGGCTACGAGCAGTACTTC
>-|TRBJ1-6|-|TRBV19
CASSISPSSYNSPLHF
TGTGCCAGTAGTATCTCGCCTAGCTCCTATAATTCACCCCTCCACTTT